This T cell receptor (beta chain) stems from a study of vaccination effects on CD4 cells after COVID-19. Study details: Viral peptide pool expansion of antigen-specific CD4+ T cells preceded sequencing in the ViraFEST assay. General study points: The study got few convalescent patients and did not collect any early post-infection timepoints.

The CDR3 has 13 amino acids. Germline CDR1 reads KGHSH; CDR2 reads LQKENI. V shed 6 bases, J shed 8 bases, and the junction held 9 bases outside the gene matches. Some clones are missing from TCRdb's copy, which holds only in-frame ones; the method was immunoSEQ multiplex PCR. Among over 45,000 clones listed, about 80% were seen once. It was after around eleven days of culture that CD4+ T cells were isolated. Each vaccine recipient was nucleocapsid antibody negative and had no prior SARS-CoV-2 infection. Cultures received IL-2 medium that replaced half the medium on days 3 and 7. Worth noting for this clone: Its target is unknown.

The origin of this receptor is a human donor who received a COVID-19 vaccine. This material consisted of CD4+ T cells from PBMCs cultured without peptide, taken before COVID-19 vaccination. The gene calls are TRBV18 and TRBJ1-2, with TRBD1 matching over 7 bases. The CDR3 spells CASSPDRERGYTF. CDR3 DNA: TGTGCCAGCTCTCCAGACAGGGAAAGAGGCTACACCTTC.